This TCR beta chain was sequenced during a study of identical twins. MiXCR was run by TCRdb on the 5' RACE reads, yielding one entry per CDR3 protein. The table includes approximately 600,000 distinct CDR3 sequences, over 8.5% detected once. This CDR3 region has 15 residues. Germline-derived CDR1 and CDR2 are GTSNPN and SVGIG (reference sequence). Trimming removed 3 bases at V and 1 base at J, with 15 bases between. These data are also associated with another study on yellow fever vaccine responses in identical twins.

Sample: PBMCs. This chain uses TRBV30 with TRBJ1-1; D remains ambiguous. The receptor comes from a woman aged 18 to 35 in good health. CDR3 protein: CAWSILRAENTEAFF. The CDR3 region has the DNA TGTGCCTGGAGCATACTGAGGGCAGAGAACACTGAAGCTTTCTTT.